The 19 T cell receptor beta chains presented below share a single source sample, sequenced in a study of regulatory T cells in long-lasting Graves disease. Arm-PCR of CDR3 regions with iRepertoire HTBI primers generated TCR beta libraries. TCRdb recomputed calls from the multiplex PCR reads with MiXCR, one row per CDR3 protein. The data contain 400,000 to 500,000 distinct CDR3 sequences, about 20% of them singletons. Regarding time point: persistent/refractory GD, antithyroid drugs over 5 years with positive TRAb. RNA from PBMCs was the source of the TCR library. Sequences were derived from peripheral blood mononuclear cells (PBMCs), sampled when the disease was refractory, from a patient treated with antithyroid drugs. The receptors were gathered from a female donor with Graves disease.

The V call is TRBV3-1, the J call TRBJ2-7; no firm D call. V was shortened by 1 base and J by 6 bases, with 7 bases between the two germline ends. Germline V gene lookup returns CDR1 LGHDT and CDR2 YNNKEL (reference sequence). The CDR3 totals 12 residues. The CDR3 spells CASSQGDCEQYF. The CDR3 DNA reads as TGTGCCAGCAGCCAAGGGGATTGCGAGCAGTACTTC.

The sample holds many counts of this clonotype. V gene TRBV2 combines with J gene TRBJ2-5; 8 bases match TRBD1. CDR3 length equals 13 residues. Looked up from germline, CDR1 is SNHLY and CDR2 is FYNNEI. Losses at the gene ends were 4 bases for V and 4 bases for J; bases not matched to a gene: 2. CDR3 loop: CASSGTGLETQYF. Here the CDR3 DNA reads TGTGCCAGCAGTGGGACAGGGTTAGAGACCCAGTACTTC.

The chain uses TRBV30 and TRBJ1-1; no clear D. The germline V gene has CDR1 GTSNPN and CDR2 SVGIG (reference sequence). This CDR3 region has 13 residues. V was cut by 4 bases and J by 1 base, with 10 bases left in between. CDR3: CAWNRLENTEAFF. The CDR3 nucleotides are TGTGCCTGGAATAGGTTAGAGAACACTGAAGCTTTCTTT.

The genes are TRBV20-1 and TRBJ1-3; TRBD1 might be the D (6 bases). The germline V gene has CDR1 DFQATT and CDR2 SNEGSKA (reference sequence). V was cut by 6 bases and J by 1 base, with 13 bases left in between. The CDR3 is 14 residues long. The CDR3 region has the DNA TGCAGTGCCAGGACAGCGGGTTCTGGAAACACCATATATTTT. This encodes CSARTAGSGNTIYF.

This clonotype was picked up many times. The chain recombines TRBV5-1 with TRBJ1-1; D remains ambiguous. Trimming took 0 bases from V and 0 from J, leaving 9 bases between them. Germline-derived CDR1 and CDR2 are SGHRS and YFSETQ. The CDR3 is 15 residues long. CDR3 sequence (DNA): TGCGCCAGCAGCTTGGGTCTTCACTTGAACACTGAAGCTTTCTTT. The encoded protein is CASSLGLHLNTEAFF.

Note on this clonotype: A read error is possible here, since a much larger clone lies one base away. The missing conserved phenylalanine or tryptophan at the end of this CDR3 makes a read error likely. This chain connects TRBV6-5 to TRBJ1-2, with 7 positions matching TRBD1. In germline, CDR1 is MNHEY, CDR2 SVGAGI. Losses at the gene ends were 0 bases for V and 5 bases for J; bases not matched to a gene: 6. This CDR3 contains 15 residues. The DNA for the CDR3 is TGTGCCAGCAGTTACTCTCGTGGCAGGGGGTATGGCTACACCTCC. Protein: CASSYSRGRGYGYTS.

The chain carries TRBV6-2 or TRBV6-3 and TRBJ2-3, with TRBD2 matching 9 bases. Germline CDR1 and CDR2: MNHEY and SVGEGT. Losses at the gene ends were 7 bases for V and 6 bases for J; bases not matched to a gene: 11. This CDR3 is 15 amino acids long. For the CDR3, the DNA is TGTGCCAGCATCGAAGCGGGAGGTCCAGGGGATACGCAGTATTTT. Amino acids: CASIEAGGPGDTQYF.

V gene TRBV5-1 combines with J gene TRBJ1-4; D call uncertain. Germline values: CDR1 SGHRS, CDR2 YFSETQ. V lost 1 base to trimming and J lost 0 bases, with 4 bases between them. CDR3 length: 14 residues. CDR3: CASSLWPTNEKLFF. The DNA for the CDR3 is TGCGCCAGCAGCTTGTGGCCAACTAATGAAAAACTGTTTTTT.

For this clonotype: This may arise from a read error, as a much more abundant clone is one base away. The chain uses TRBV11-1 and TRBJ1-1; possible D gene TRBD1, 5 bases. CDR3 size: 14 residues. Per the germline V gene, CDR1 is SGHAT and CDR2 is FQDESV (reference sequence). The CDR3 DNA is TGTGCCAGCAGCACCAGTCGGGGGAACACTGAAGCTTCCTTT. It translates to CASSTSRGNTEASF.

This clonotype has a count of ten or more. In nucleotides, the CDR3 is TGTGCCAGCAGTTCGGATTGGATGCCCTCTCTCCACTACGAGCAGTACTTC. Its translation is CASSSDWMPSLHYEQYF. The rearrangement links TRBV12-3 or TRBV12-4 to TRBJ2-7; D is ambiguous. CDR3 length: 17 residues. V was cut by 4 bases and J by 3 bases, with 22 bases left in between.

This clonotype was observed many times. The chain recombines TRBV6-1 with TRBJ2-7; possible D gene TRBD2, 6 bases. The length of the CDR3 is 16 residues. Trimming stripped 3 bases from V and 5 bases from J, with 20 bases between. Germline CDR1 and CDR2: MNHNS and SASEGT. The CDR3 DNA reads as TGTGCCAGCAGTGACCTTCGGGGAGGAGTAATAGACGAGCAGTACTTC. This encodes CASSDLRGGVIDEQYF.

In its sample, this clonotype was seen many times. The chain has TRBV25-1 and TRBJ1-6, with D unclear. Germline loops: CDR1 MGHDK, CDR2 SYGVNS. Trimming cost V 4 bases and J 10 bases, with 14 bases left between them. This CDR3 has 14 amino acids. CDR3 bases: TGTGCCAGCAGTGGACGAGTGTTCGGCTCACCCCTCCACTTT. This encodes CASSGRVFGSPLHF.

V is TRBV7-2 and J is TRBJ2-7; D might be TRBD1 or TRBD2, each matching 5 bases. Trimming removed 5 bases from V and 1 base from J, with 18 bases in between. CDR1 is SGHTA, CDR2 FQGNSA, per germline. The CDR3 loop spans 16 amino acids. CDR3: CASSLEGPRVSYEQYF. In nucleotides, the CDR3 is TGTGCCAGCAGCCTAGAGGGCCCCAGGGTGTCCTACGAGCAGTACTTC.

The rearrangement uses TRBV10-3 and TRBJ2-7; 9 nucleotides match TRBD1. Germline CDR1 reads ENHRY; CDR2 reads SYGVKD. The trim removed 4 bases at V and 5 bases at J, leaving 3 bases unmatched. CDR3 length: 13 residues. In DNA, the CDR3 is TGTGCCATCAGTGGGACAGGGGAGGACGAGCAGTACTTC. It translates to CAISGTGEDEQYF.

The chain joins TRBV29-1 to TRBJ2-7, with 7 bases matching TRBD1. Germline V lookup: CDR1 SQVTM, CDR2 ANQGSEA. With V trimmed by 2 bases and J by 5 bases, 6 bases remained unmatched. CDR3 length: 13 residues. Here the CDR3 reads CSVEKQGSHEQYF. CDR3 nucleotides: TGCAGCGTTGAAAAACAGGGGTCCCACGAGCAGTACTTC.

This clonotype was counted between two and nine times. The chain couples TRBV7-3 to TRBJ2-7, with D uncertain. Germline V gives CDR1 SGHTA, CDR2 FQGTGA. Trimming took 5 bases from V and 4 from J, leaving 12 bases between them. This CDR3 comprises 13 residues. The CDR3 is CASSVDLSYEQYF. DNA for the CDR3: TGTGCCAGCAGCGTGGACCTTTCGTACGAGCAGTACTTC. The full variable domain, its missing parts supplied by reference TRBV7-3 and TRBJ2-7, is GAGVSQTPSNKVTEKGKYVELRCDPISGHTALYWYRQSLGQGPEFLIYFQGTGAADDSGLPNDRFFAVRPEGSVSTLKIQRTERGDSAVYLCASSVDLSYEQYFGPGTRLTVT.

This clonotype occurred many times. V and J are TRBV12-3 or TRBV12-4 and TRBJ2-7, with D unclear. V lost 2 bases to trimming and J lost 3 bases, with 8 bases between them. The CDR3 runs 13 residues. The CDR3 region has the DNA TGTGCCAGCAGTTTACAGGCAGGCTACGAGCAGTACTTC. It yields the protein CASSLQAGYEQYF.

This clonotype was counted once. A read error is possible here, since a much larger clone lies one base away. The rearrangement links TRBV6-5 to TRBJ1-2; a weak D match, TRBD1 (5 bases). Germline CDR1 MNHEY, CDR2 SVGAGI. The CDR3 is 14 residues long. For the CDR3, the DNA is TGTGCCAGCAGCTACCGACTAGACAGCTATGGCCACACCTTC. This sequence encodes CASSYRLDSYGHTF.

This clonotype was observed a handful of times. V is TRBV7-9 and J is TRBJ2-5; 10 bases match TRBD2. Germline V CDR1 and CDR2: SEHNR, FQNEAQ (reference sequence). The trim removed 2 bases at V and 3 bases at J, leaving 6 bases unmatched. The CDR3 consists of 16 residues. The CDR3 DNA reads as TGTGCCAGCAGCTTAAGTGTAACTAGCGGGGAAGAGACCCAGTACTTC. Translated, it gives CASSLSVTSGEETQYF.